The 15 T cell receptor beta chains listed next were all sequenced from one sample in a study of blood T cell repertoires in COVID-19. TCRdb's copy holds only in-frame clones and misses some; the assay was immunoSEQ multiplex PCR. The table has 150,000 to 200,000 clones, about 88% seen once; the top ten hold 15% to 20%. Sequenced sample: peripheral blood. The receptors stem from a woman of 80 years or more with acute or convalescent COVID-19.

The chain joins TRBV2 to TRBJ1-5; possibly TRBD1 for D (6 bases). The CDR3 is 14 residues long. V lost 6 bases, J lost 5 bases, and 14 bases lay in between. Germline CDR1 reads SNHLY; CDR2 reads FYNNEI. The CDR3 spells CASSGTDSYQPQHF. The CDR3 region has the DNA TGTGCCAGCAGCGGTACGGACAGTTATCAGCCCCAGCATTTT.

J is TRBJ2-1 and V is TRBV18, with 11 positions matching TRBD2. Germline CDR1 is KGHSH and CDR2 is LQKENI. V shed 1 base and J 4 bases; nucleotides not matched to a gene: 0. The CDR3 covers 15 residues. The CDR3 DNA reads as TGTGCCAGCTCACCACGGACTAGCGGGTACAATGAGCAGTTCTTC. Its protein product is CASSPRTSGYNEQFF.

This chain uses TRBV3-1 (or the pseudogene TRBV3-2) with TRBJ2-7, with 8 bases fitting TRBD2. V lost 0 bases, J lost 6 bases, and 13 bases stayed unmatched. Per germline, CDR1 LGHDT and CDR2 YNNKEL (reference sequence). The CDR3 length is 17 residues. The DNA for the CDR3 is TGTGCCAGCAGCCAAGATTCGGGCGGGGGGCTGTTTGGCGAGCAGTACTTC. It encodes CASSQDSGGGLFGEQYF.

CDR3 region: CASSYSIRQDGGYTF. Here the CDR3 DNA reads TGTGCCAGCAGTTACTCGATAAGACAGGATGGTGGCTACACCTTC. This sequence joins TRBV6-5 and TRBJ1-2; TRBD1 might be the D (6 bases). Between the trimmed V and J ends, which lost 0 bases and 7 bases, there was a span of 15 bases. Germline V CDR1 and CDR2: MNHEY, SVGAGI. The CDR3 is 15 amino acids.

The chain combines TRBV29-1 with TRBJ1-6; D might be TRBD1 (5 bases). The CDR3 covers 14 residues. V was pared by 4 bases and J by 7 bases, with 14 bases between. Germline lookup yields CDR1 SQVTM and CDR2 ANQGSEA. DNA of the CDR3: TGCAGCGTTGGTCAGGGTGAGGAGAATTCACCCCTCCACTTT. It translates to CSVGQGEENSPLHF.

The chain has TRBV19 and TRBJ1-5; 8 bases agree with TRBD1. Germline CDR1 and CDR2: LNHDA and SQIVND (reference sequence). The CDR3 is 15 amino acids. The V and J ends lost 3 bases and 6 bases, in that order; junction bases with no gene match: 7. CDR3: CASSMGDRGTQPQHF. In DNA form, the CDR3 reads TGTGCCAGTAGTATGGGCGACAGGGGAACTCAGCCCCAGCATTTT.

CDR3 sequence (DNA): TGTGCCAGCAGCCAAGTACGTATTAGCGGAGCGACCCAGTACTTC. Translating it yields CASSQVRISGATQYF. The V gene is TRBV4-2, the J gene TRBJ2-5; possibly TRBD2 for D (6 bases). This CDR3 contains 15 residues. V was shortened by 1 base and J by 7 bases, with 16 bases between the two germline ends. Germline loops: CDR1 LGHNA, CDR2 YNFKEQ.

This chain links TRBV6-5 with TRBJ2-5; a possible D gene is TRBD2 (6 bases). The CDR3 spans 16 residues. Trimming cost V 0 bases and J 5 bases, with 16 bases left between them. Germline V gene lookup returns CDR1 MNHEY and CDR2 SVGAGI. CDR3 region: CASSYSAPAGRETQYF. DNA of the CDR3: TGTGCCAGCAGTTACTCGGCGCCGGCGGGGAGGGAGACCCAGTACTTC.

The chain joins TRBV10-3 to TRBJ2-3, with 8 bases fitting TRBD1. The CDR3 totals 15 residues. CDR1 is ENHRY and CDR2 is SYGVKD in the germline V gene. Germline trimming cut 0 bases from V and 7 bases from J; bases unmatched to any gene: 6. CDR3 protein: CAISESQGARHTQYF. The CDR3 coding sequence is TGTGCCATCAGTGAGTCCCAGGGGGCGCGTCATACGCAGTATTTT.

J is TRBJ2-7 and V is TRBV4-1; TRBD2 aligns across 7 bases. The CDR3 totals 14 residues. The junction had 5 bases not matched to a gene; V was cut back by 3 bases and J by 3 bases. Germline CDR1 and CDR2: MGHRA and YSYEKL. Here the CDR3 reads CASSHASGSYEQYF. In DNA form, the CDR3 reads TGCGCCAGCAGCCATGCTAGCGGAAGCTACGAGCAGTACTTC.

The chain is built from TRBV7-3 and TRBJ2-2; weak D call: TRBD2 (6 bases). Deletions cut 5 bases from V and 6 bases from J, with 13 bases between. Germline CDR1 and CDR2: SGHTA and FQGTGA. The CDR3 contains 14 residues. CDR3 nucleotide sequence: TGTGCCAGCAGCCCGGGTTGGGGGGCCGGGGAGCTGTTTTTT. This sequence encodes CASSPGWGAGELFF.

The genes are TRBV7-2 and TRBJ2-1; 9 bases match TRBD2. This CDR3 contains 16 residues. Germline V gives CDR1 SGHTA, CDR2 FQGNSA. The V segment lost 2 bases and the J segment 2 bases; nucleotides outside the gene matches: 4. CDR3 protein: CASSLLLAGAYNEQFF. CDR3 in DNA: TGTGCCAGCAGCTTACTCTTAGCGGGAGCCTACAATGAGCAGTTCTTC.

V is TRBV19 and J is TRBJ1-6; 7 bases line up with TRBD1. Losses at the gene ends were 3 bases for V and 12 bases for J; bases not matched to a gene: 5. Germline lookup yields CDR1 LNHDA and CDR2 SQIVND (reference sequence). CDR3 size: 13 residues. The CDR3 here is CASSMRGLGPLHF. The CDR3 DNA is TGTGCCAGTAGTATGAGGGGGCTCGGACCCCTCCACTTT.

This sequence joins TRBV7-2 and TRBJ2-5; 7 nucleotides agree with TRBD2. The germline CDR1 and CDR2 sequences are SGHTA and FQGNSA. V was pared by 5 bases and J by 5 bases, with 8 bases of the junction left unmatched. The CDR3 runs 14 residues. CDR3 bases: TGTGCCAGCAGCCCAGGACTAGAGCGGGAGACCCAGTACTTC. This gives the protein CASSPGLERETQYF.

The chain employs TRBV5-4 and TRBJ1-4; D possibly corresponds to TRBD1 (6 bases). Germline V lookup: CDR1 SGHNT, CDR2 YYREEE (reference sequence). Trimming removed 0 bases at V and 5 bases at J, with 8 bases between. This CDR3 region has 14 residues. The CDR3 is CASSLDRANEKLFF. Here the CDR3 DNA reads TGTGCCAGCAGCTTGGACAGGGCCAATGAAAAACTGTTTTTT.